This TCR beta chain was recorded in a study of blood T cell repertoires in COVID-19. Looking at the study overall: Specimens from acute and convalescent COVID-19 originated in the United States, Italy and Spain.

The method was immunoSEQ multiplex PCR; TCRdb's version includes in-frame clones alone and lacks a portion of them. This table holds about 120,000 clones, around nine tenths found once. This CDR3 contains 15 residues. V was pared by 0 bases and J by 4 bases, with 12 bases between. Germline assignment: CDR1 KGHSH and CDR2 LQKENI. The chain uses TRBV18 and TRBJ1-1, with D perhaps matching TRBD1 (5 bases). The TCR sequence derives from a woman in her fifties or sixties with acute or convalescent COVID-19. The source material was peripheral blood. CDR3 loop: CASSPPGRESTEAFF. CDR3 DNA sequence: TGTGCCAGCTCACCACCGGGGCGGGAAAGCACTGAAGCTTTCTTT. Full variable domain (missing parts from reference TRBV18 and TRBJ1-1): NAGVMQNPRHLVRRRGQEARLRCSPMKGHSHVYWYRQLPEEGLKFMVYLQKENIIDESGMPKERFSAEFPKEGPSILRIQQVVRGDSAAYFCASSPPGRESTEAFFGQGTRLTVV.